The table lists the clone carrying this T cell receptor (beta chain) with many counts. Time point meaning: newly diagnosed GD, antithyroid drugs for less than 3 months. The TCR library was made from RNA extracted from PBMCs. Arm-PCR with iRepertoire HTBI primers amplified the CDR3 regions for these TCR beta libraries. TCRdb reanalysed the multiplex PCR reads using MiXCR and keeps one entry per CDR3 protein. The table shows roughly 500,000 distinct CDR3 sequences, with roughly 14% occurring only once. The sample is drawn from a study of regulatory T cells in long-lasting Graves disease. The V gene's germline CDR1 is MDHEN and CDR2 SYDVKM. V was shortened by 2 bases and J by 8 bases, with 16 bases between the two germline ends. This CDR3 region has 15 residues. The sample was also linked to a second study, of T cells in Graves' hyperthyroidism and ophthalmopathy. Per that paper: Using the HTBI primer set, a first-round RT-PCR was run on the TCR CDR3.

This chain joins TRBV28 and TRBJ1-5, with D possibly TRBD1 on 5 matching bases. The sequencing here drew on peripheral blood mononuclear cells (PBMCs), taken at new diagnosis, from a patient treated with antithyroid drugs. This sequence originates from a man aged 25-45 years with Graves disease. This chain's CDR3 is CASSLIDSAGEPQHF. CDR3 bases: TGTGCCAGCAGTTTAATAGACAGTGCGGGGGAGCCCCAGCATTTT. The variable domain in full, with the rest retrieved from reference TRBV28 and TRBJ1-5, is DVKVTQSSRYLVKRTGEKVFLECVQDMDHENMFWYRQDPGLGLRLIYFSYDVKMKEKGDIPEGYSVSREKKERFSLILESASTNQTSMYLCASSLIDSAGEPQHFGDGTRLSIL.